Following are 23 T cell receptor beta chains from one sample sequenced in a study of cytomegalovirus exposure and HLA in healthy donors. The PCR contained 60 Vbeta and 13 Jbeta primers. TCRdb's copy holds only in-frame clones and misses some; the assay was immunoSEQ multiplex PCR. Its table records 80,000 or so clones. Sample: PBMCs. Every receptor here comes from a man aged 45-65 years in good health and CMV-seropositive.

The J gene is TRBJ2-1, the V gene TRBV5-1; 7 bases agree with TRBD1. The CDR3 extends over 16 amino acids. V lost 2 bases to trimming and J lost 2 bases; unmatched junction nucleotides: 7. Germline values: CDR1 SGHRS, CDR2 YFSETQ. Written as DNA, the CDR3 is TGCGCCAGCAGCTTACGGGACAGACCCACCTACAATGAGCAGTTCTTC. This codes for CASSLRDRPTYNEQFF.

This chain uses TRBV9 with TRBJ1-1; D gene unclear. The CDR3 is made up of 13 amino acids. Germline V gene data show CDR1 as SGDLS and CDR2 as YYNGEE. The V and J ends lost 0 bases and 1 base respectively, with 4 bases between them. CDR3 sequence reads: CASSVDRNTEAFF. The CDR3 DNA sequence: TGTGCCAGCAGCGTAGACAGGAACACTGAAGCTTTCTTT. Supplemented by reference TRBV9 and TRBJ1-1, the full variable domain reads DSGVTQTPKHLITATGQRVTLRCSPRSGDLSVYWYQQSLDQGLQFLIQYYNGEERAKGNILERFSAQQFPDLHSELNLSSLELGDSALYFCASSVDRNTEAFFGQGTRLTVV.

This chain connects TRBV29-1 to TRBJ1-2; 9 bases agree with TRBD1. The V segment lost 6 bases and the J segment 8 bases; nucleotides outside the gene matches: 7. Germline V gene sequence: CDR1 SQVTM, CDR2 ANQGSEA. This CDR3 has 12 amino acids. The CDR3 region is CSVIGTGSGYTF. CDR3 bases: TGCAGCGTAATCGGGACAGGGAGCGGCTACACCTTC.

The chain has TRBV7-3 and TRBJ2-7; TRBD2 matches at 11 bases. Germline assignment: CDR1 SGHTA and CDR2 FQGTGA. V gave up 4 bases and J gave up 5 bases; unmatched junction bases: 7. The CDR3 is 15 residues long. For the CDR3, the DNA is TGTGCCAGCAGCTCCTTTAGCGGGGGGGCCGACGAGCAGTACGTC. Its translation is CASSSFSGGADEQYV.

The CDR3 loop is CASAQGGLRNTQYF. In DNA, the CDR3 is TGCGCCAGCGCTCAAGGGGGTCTCAGGAATACGCAGTATTTT. The J gene is TRBJ2-3, the V gene TRBV5-1; possibly TRBD1 for D (6 bases). Germline CDR1 SGHRS, CDR2 YFSETQ. This CDR3 comprises 14 residues. Trimming removed 7 bases at V and 7 bases at J, with 19 bases between.

This chain links TRBV5-4 with TRBJ2-5; D unresolved. Near its end, the DNA agrees better with TRBJ2-7, so the J call may be wrong. The CDR3 contains 15 residues. The V gene's germline CDR1 is SGHNT and CDR2 YYREEE (reference sequence). CDR3: CASSSDGRLAYEQYF. In DNA form, the CDR3 reads TGTGCCAGCAGCTCGGATGGCAGGCTCGCCTACGAGCAGTACTTC.

The chain recombines TRBV2 with TRBJ2-7; D perhaps matches TRBD2 (6 bases). Germline V gene sequence: CDR1 SNHLY, CDR2 FYNNEI. This CDR3 has 14 amino acids. Between the trimmed V and J ends, which lost 10 bases and 0 bases, there was a span of 16 bases. CDR3 nucleotide sequence: TGTGCCACCTCCCTTGACGGGAGCTCCTACGAGCAGTACGTC. Protein sequence: CATSLDGSSYEQYV.

The rearrangement links TRBV19 to TRBJ2-1; D is perhaps TRBD1 (6 bases). CDR1 and CDR2 from the germline V gene are LNHDA and SQIVND (reference sequence). V lost 10 bases, J lost 6 bases, and 13 bases lay in between. This CDR3 comprises 12 residues. The CDR3: CATLDRLNEQFF. CDR3 nucleotides: TGTGCCACCTTAGACAGGCTCAATGAGCAGTTCTTC.

This clone registers medium-sized by frequency. This chain joins TRBV4-1 and TRBJ1-1, with 7 bases aligning to TRBD1. Germline V gives CDR1 MGHRA, CDR2 YSYEKL. The CDR3 spans 13 residues. The trim removed 3 bases at V and 6 bases at J, leaving 4 bases unmatched. CDR3 in amino acids: CASSQGDRPEAFF. CDR3 coding DNA: TGCGCCAGCAGCCAGGGGGACAGACCTGAAGCTTTCTTT.

V usage is TRBV27 and J usage is TRBJ2-5; unclear D gene. The CDR3 runs to 12 residues. Deletions cut 1 base from V and 4 bases from J, with 4 bases between. CDR1 is MNHEY, CDR2 SMNVEV, per germline (reference sequence). This chain's CDR3 is CASSLYRETQYF. The DNA of the CDR3 is TGTGCCAGCAGTTTATATAGAGAGACCCAGTACTTC.

J is TRBJ1-1 and V is TRBV6-1; 9 nucleotides agree with TRBD1. V trimming: 6 bases; J trimming: 3 bases; junction bases outside the gene matches: 5. Germline lookup yields CDR1 MNHNS and CDR2 SASEGT. This CDR3 spans 14 amino acids. The CDR3 sequence: CASRDRGPHTEAFF. The CDR3 nucleotides read TGTGCCAGCAGGGACAGGGGACCCCACACTGAAGCTTTCTTT.

Concerning this clone itself: The sample holds other DNA sequences that translate to the same CDR3. The rearrangement uses TRBV30 and TRBJ1-5, with 8 nucleotides matching TRBD1. The CDR3 totals 15 residues. Per germline, CDR1 GTSNPN and CDR2 SVGIG (reference sequence). Trimming removed 2 bases from V and 5 bases from J; junction bases left unmatched: 8. Written as DNA, the CDR3 is TGTGCCTGGAGTTGGACAGGGATCGGCGATCAGCCCCAGCATTTT. Its protein product is CAWSWTGIGDQPQHF.

The V call is TRBV13, the J call TRBJ2-7; TRBD2 agrees at 9 bases. Germline lookup yields CDR1 PRHDT and CDR2 FYEKMQ (reference sequence). This CDR3 spans 18 amino acids. Germline trimming cut 3 bases from V and 0 bases from J; bases unmatched to any gene: 12. The CDR3 here is CASSFGPPRLADSYEQYF. The DNA of the CDR3 is TGTGCCAGCAGCTTCGGCCCCCCTAGACTAGCGGACTCCTACGAGCAGTACTTC.

CDR3 bases: TGTGCCATTTTTATAGGGGGCTCGAACACTGAAGCTTTCTTT. Its protein product is CAIFIGGSNTEAFF. V and J are TRBV2 and TRBJ1-1, with 7 bases lining up with TRBD1. V lost 10 bases to trimming and J lost 1 base; unmatched junction nucleotides: 9. The CDR3 has 14 amino acids. Germline loops: CDR1 SNHLY, CDR2 FYNNEI.

The V call is TRBV7-8, the J call TRBJ2-7; the match to TRBD2 covers 15 bases. CDR3 length: 16 amino acids. Germline V gives CDR1 SGHVS, CDR2 FQNEAQ. The J segment lost 7 bases and the V segment lost 5 bases, leaving 9 bases of the junction unmatched. CDR3 region: CASSARTSGRAGEQYF. Here the CDR3 DNA reads TGTGCCAGCAGCGCCCGGACTAGCGGGAGGGCCGGGGAGCAGTACTTC.

This chain connects TRBV5-4 to TRBJ1-1, with D unclear. V gave up 4 bases and J gave up 4 bases, with 14 bases separating them. The CDR3 length is 14 residues. Germline lookup yields CDR1 SGHNT and CDR2 YYREEE (reference sequence). The CDR3: CASSPVSTGTEAFF. The CDR3 nucleotides read TGTGCCAGCAGCCCGGTAAGTACGGGCACTGAAGCTTTCTTT. Supplemented by reference TRBV5-4 and TRBJ1-1, the full variable domain reads ETGVTQSPTHLIKTRGQQVTLRCSSQSGHNTVSWYQQALGQGPQFIFQYYREEENGRGNFPPRFSGLQFPNYSSELNVNALELDDSALYLCASSPVSTGTEAFFGQGTRLTVV.

The V gene is TRBV28, the J gene TRBJ1-2; D is ambiguous. Per germline, CDR1 MDHEN and CDR2 SYDVKM. V was clipped by 1 base and J by 3 bases, with 6 bases between them. CDR3 length equals 13 residues. In DNA, the CDR3 is TGTGCCAGCAGTTTATCCGGAGACTATGGCTACACCTTC. Residues: CASSLSGDYGYTF.

Here the CDR3 reads CASSRADRVYTDTQYF. CDR3 DNA sequence: TGTGCCAGCAGCCGAGCCGACAGGGTATACACAGATACGCAGTATTTT. The rearrangement links TRBV7-2 to TRBJ2-3; 7 bases map to TRBD1. The CDR3 is made up of 16 amino acids. CDR1 is SGHTA, CDR2 FQGNSA, per germline. V lost 5 bases to trimming and J lost 2 bases; unmatched junction nucleotides: 10.

The rearrangement uses TRBV7-2 and TRBJ1-3; no clear D gene. This CDR3 comprises 15 residues. Looked up from germline, CDR1 is SGHTA and CDR2 is FQGNSA. V gave up 2 bases and J gave up 0 bases, with 8 bases separating them. CDR3 nucleotides: TGTGCCAGCAGCTTAACAACAACCTCTGGAAACACCATATATTTT. Translation gives CASSLTTTSGNTIYF.

This chain connects TRBV5-6 to TRBJ2-1; tentative D call: TRBD2 (5 bases). V lost 7 bases, J lost 9 bases, and 11 bases lay in between. Germline V gene data show CDR1 as SGHDT and CDR2 as YYEEEE. This CDR3 contains 11 residues. CDR3 DNA sequence: TGTGCCAGCTTACTAGGGTCTGAGCAGTTCTTC. It yields the protein CASLLGSEQFF.

The V call is TRBV5-1, the J call TRBJ1-1; D not resolved. The germline V gene has CDR1 SGHRS and CDR2 YFSETQ. V was cut by 3 bases and J by 4 bases, with 16 bases left in between. This CDR3 has 15 amino acids. The chain's CDR3 is CASSYVAGGGTEAFF. The CDR3 DNA reads as TGCGCCAGCAGCTACGTTGCTGGAGGTGGCACTGAAGCTTTCTTT.

This chain uses TRBV6-6 with TRBJ2-5, with D perhaps matching TRBD1 (6 bases). The DNA end is more similar to TRBJ2-7, so the J call may be wrong. CDR3 size: 16 residues. Germline CDR1 reads MNHNY; CDR2 reads SVGAGI (reference sequence). The CDR3 DNA is TGTGCCAGCAGTTACCCTCCCCTCCGGGACAACTACGAGCAGTACTTC. Translating it yields CASSYPPLRDNYEQYF.

V gene TRBV2 combines with J gene TRBJ1-3; D may be TRBD1 (6 bases). CDR3 length: 14 residues. Germline assignment: CDR1 SNHLY and CDR2 FYNNEI. V was trimmed by 10 bases and J by 0 bases, leaving 13 bases between them. The CDR3 sequence: CATGETASGNTIYF. CDR3 in DNA: TGTGCCACAGGGGAAACCGCCTCTGGAAACACCATATATTTT.